This T cell receptor (beta chain) was identified during a study of shared clonotypes between healthy human individuals. J was trimmed by 2 bases and V by 0 bases; bases with no gene match: 2. The CDR3 extends over 15 amino acids. The germline gives CDR1 SGHDT, CDR2 YYEEEE. Clones were read by immunoSEQ multiplex PCR, and TCRdb kept only the in-frame ones, dropping some. The sample consists of 2 million to 2.5 million clones, 93% of them appearing once. Only CD45RO-negative cells positively selected for CCR7 counted as naive CD8 cells, so terminally differentiated effector memory CD45RA+ cells were excluded.

The rearrangement uses TRBV5-6 and TRBJ2-5; 9 positions match TRBD1. The TCR was taken from a young man in good health. Some clones in this sample may be carry-over from other donors' samples. Source material: naive CD8+ T cells from PBMCs. CDR3 coding DNA: TGTGCCAGCAGCTTGGACAGGGGGCTGCAAGAGACCCAGTACTTC. This sequence encodes CASSLDRGLQETQYF.